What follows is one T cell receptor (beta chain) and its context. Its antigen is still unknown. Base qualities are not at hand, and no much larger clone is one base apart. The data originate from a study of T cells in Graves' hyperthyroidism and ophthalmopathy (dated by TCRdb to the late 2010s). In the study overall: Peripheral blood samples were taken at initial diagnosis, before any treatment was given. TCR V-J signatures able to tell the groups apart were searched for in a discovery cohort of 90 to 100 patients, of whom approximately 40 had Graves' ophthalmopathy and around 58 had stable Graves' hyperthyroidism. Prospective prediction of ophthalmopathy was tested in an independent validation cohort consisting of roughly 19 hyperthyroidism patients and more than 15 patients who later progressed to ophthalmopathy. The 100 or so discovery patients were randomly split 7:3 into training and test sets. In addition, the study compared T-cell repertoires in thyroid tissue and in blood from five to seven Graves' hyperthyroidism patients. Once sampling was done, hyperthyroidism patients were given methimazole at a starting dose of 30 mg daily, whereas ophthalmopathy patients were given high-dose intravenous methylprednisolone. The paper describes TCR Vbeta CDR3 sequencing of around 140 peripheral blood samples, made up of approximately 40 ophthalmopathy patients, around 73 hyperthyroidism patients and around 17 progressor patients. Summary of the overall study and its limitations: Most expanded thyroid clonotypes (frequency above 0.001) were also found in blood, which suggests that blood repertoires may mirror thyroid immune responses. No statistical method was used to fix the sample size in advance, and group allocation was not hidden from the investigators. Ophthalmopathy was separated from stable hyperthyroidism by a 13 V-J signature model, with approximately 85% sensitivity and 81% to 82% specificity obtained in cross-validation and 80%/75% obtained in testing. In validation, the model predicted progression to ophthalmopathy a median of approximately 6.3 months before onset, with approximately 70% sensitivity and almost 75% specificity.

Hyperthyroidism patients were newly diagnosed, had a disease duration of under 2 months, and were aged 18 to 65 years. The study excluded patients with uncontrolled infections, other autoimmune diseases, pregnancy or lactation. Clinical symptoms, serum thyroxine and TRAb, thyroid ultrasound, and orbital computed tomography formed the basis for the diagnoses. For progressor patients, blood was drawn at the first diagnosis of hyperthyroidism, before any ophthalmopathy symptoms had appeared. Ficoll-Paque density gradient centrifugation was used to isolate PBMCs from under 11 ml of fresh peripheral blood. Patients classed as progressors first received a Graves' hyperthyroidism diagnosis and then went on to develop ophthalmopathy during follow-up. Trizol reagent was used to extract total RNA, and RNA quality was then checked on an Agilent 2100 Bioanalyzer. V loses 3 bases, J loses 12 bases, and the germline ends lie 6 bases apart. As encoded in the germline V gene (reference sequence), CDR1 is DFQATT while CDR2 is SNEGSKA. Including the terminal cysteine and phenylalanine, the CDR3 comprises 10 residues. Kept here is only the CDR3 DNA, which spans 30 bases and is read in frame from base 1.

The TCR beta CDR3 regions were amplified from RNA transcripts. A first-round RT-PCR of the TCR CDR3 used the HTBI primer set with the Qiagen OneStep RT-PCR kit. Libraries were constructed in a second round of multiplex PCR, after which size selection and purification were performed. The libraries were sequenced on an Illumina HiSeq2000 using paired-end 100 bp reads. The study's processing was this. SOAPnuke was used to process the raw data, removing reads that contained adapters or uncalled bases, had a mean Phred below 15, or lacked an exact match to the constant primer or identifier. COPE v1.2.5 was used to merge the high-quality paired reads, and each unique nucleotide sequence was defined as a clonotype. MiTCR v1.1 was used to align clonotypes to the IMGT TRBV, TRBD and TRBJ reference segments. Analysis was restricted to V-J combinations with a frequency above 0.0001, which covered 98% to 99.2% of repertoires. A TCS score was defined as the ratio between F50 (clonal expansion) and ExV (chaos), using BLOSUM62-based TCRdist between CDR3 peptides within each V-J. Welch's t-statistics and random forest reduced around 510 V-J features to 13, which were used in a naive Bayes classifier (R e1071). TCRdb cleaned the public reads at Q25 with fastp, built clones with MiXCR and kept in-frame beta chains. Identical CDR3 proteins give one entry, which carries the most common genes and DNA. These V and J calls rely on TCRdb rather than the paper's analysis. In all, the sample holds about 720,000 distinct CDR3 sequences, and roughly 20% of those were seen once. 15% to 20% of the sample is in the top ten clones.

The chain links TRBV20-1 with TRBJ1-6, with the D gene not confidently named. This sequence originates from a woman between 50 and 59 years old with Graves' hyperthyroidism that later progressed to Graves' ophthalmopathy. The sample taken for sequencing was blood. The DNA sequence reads TGCAGTGCTAGGGATGTACCCCTCCACTTT. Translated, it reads CSARDVPLHF.